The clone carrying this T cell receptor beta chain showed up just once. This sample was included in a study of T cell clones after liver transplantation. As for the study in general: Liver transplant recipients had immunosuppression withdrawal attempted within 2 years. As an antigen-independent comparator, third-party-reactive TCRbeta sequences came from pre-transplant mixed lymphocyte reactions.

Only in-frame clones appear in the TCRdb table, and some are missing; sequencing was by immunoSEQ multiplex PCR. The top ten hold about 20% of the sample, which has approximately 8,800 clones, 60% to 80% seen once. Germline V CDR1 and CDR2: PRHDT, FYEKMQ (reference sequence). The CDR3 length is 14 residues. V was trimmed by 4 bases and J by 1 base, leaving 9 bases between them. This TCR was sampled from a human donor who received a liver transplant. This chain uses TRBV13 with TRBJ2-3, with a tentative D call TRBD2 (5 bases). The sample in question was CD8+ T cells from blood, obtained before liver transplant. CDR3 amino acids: CASSSTEGTDTQYF. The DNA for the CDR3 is TGTGCCAGCAGCTCTACGGAGGGCACAGATACGCAGTATTTT.